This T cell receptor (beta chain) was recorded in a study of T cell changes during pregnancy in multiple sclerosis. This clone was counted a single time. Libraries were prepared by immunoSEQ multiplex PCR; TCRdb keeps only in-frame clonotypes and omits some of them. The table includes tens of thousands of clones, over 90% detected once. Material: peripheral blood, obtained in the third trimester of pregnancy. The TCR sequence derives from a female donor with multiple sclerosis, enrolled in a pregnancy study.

The CDR3 nucleotides are TGTGCCAGCAGCTTAGTAGGCGGAACCGGGGGACCGAGGACCTTTTGGGCCCCTTACTTC. Translation gives CASSLVGGTGGPRTFWAPYF. This chain joins TRBV7-8 and TRBJ2-5; tentatively, D is TRBD2 (6 bases). The ends were cut back, 1 base at V and 14 bases at J, with 38 bases in the middle. The length of the CDR3 is 20 residues. CDR1 is SGHVS, CDR2 FQNEAQ, per germline.